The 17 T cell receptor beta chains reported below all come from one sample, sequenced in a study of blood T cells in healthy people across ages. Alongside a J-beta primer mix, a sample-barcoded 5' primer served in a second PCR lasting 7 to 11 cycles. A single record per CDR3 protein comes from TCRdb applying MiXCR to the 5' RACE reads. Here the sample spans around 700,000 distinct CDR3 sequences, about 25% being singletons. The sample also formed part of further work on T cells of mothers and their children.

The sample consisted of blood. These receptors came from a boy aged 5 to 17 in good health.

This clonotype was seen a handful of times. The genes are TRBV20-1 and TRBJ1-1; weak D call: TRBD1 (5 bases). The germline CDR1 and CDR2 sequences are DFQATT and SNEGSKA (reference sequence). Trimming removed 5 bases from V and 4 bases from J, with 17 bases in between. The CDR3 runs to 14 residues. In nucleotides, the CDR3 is TGCAGTGCTCGCCCCGGAGCGGGGACCACTGAAGCTTTCTTT. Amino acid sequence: CSARPGAGTTEAFF.

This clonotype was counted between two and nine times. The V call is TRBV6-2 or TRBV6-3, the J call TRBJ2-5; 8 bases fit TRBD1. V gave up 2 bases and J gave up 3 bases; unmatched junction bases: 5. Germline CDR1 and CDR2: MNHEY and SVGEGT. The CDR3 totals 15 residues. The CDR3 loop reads CASSYIEDREETQYF. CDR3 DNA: TGTGCCAGCAGTTACATCGAGGACAGGGAAGAGACCCAGTACTTC.

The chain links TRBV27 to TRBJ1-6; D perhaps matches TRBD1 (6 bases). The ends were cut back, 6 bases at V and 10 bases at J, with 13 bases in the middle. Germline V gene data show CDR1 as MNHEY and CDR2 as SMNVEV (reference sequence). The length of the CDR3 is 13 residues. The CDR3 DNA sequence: TGTGCCAGCAGGACAGGCCCTAGGTCACCCCTCCACTTT. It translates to CASRTGPRSPLHF.

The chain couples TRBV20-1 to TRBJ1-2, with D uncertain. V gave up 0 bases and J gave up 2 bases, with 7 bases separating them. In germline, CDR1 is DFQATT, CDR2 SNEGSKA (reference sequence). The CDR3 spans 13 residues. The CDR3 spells CSARDAVNYGYTF. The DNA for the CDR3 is TGCAGTGCTAGAGACGCAGTCAACTATGGCTACACCTTC.

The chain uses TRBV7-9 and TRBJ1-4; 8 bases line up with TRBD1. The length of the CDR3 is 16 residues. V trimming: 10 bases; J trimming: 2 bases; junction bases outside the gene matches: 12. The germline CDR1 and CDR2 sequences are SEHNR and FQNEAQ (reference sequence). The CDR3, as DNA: TGTGCCATCGGGGCACAGGGGGTGGCCACTAATGAAAAACTGTTTTTT. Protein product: CAIGAQGVATNEKLFF. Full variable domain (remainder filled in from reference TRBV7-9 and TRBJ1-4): DTGVSQNPRHKITKRGQNVTFRCDPISEHNRLYWYRQTLGQGPEFLTYFQNEAQLEKSRLLSDRFSAERPKGSFSTLEIQRTEQGDSAMYLCAIGAQGVATNEKLFFGSGTQLSVL.

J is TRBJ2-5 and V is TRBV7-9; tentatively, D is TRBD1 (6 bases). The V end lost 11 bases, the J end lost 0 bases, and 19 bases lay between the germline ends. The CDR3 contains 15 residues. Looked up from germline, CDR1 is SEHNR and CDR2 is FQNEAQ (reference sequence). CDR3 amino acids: CASGEGGRYQETQYF. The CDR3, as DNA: TGTGCCTCCGGGGAAGGGGGAAGGTACCAAGAGACCCAGTACTTC.

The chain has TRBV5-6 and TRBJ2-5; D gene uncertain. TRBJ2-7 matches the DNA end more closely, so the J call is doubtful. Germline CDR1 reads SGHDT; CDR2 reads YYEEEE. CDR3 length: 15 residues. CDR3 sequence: CASSLYSDRSYEQYF. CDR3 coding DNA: TGTGCCAGCAGCTTGTATTCCGACCGTTCCTACGAGCAGTACTTC.

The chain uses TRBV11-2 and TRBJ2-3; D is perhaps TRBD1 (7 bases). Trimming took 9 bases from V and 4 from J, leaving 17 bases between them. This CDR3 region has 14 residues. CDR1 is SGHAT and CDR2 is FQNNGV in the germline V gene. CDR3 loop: CASLGGQTSDTQYF. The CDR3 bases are TGTGCCAGTTTGGGGGGACAGACATCAGATACGCAGTATTTT.

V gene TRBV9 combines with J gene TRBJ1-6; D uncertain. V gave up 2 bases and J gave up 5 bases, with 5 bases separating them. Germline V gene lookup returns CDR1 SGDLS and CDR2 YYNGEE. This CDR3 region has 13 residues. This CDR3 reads CASSVGHNSPLHF. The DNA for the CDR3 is TGTGCCAGCAGCGTGGGCCATAATTCACCCCTCCACTTT.

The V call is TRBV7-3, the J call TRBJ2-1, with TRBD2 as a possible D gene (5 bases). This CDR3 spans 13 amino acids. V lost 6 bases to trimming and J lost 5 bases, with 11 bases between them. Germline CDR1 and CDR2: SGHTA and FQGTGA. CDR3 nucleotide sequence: TGTGCCAGCAGGGGCGCGGGCCACAATGAGCAGTTCTTC. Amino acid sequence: CASRGAGHNEQFF.

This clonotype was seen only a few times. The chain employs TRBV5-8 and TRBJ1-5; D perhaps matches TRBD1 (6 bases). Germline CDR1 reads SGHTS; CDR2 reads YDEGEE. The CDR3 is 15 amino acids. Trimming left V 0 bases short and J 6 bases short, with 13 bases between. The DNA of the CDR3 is TGTGCCAGCAGCTTGGAGGCAGGGGACCGTCAGCCCCAGCATTTT. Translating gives CASSLEAGDRQPQHF.

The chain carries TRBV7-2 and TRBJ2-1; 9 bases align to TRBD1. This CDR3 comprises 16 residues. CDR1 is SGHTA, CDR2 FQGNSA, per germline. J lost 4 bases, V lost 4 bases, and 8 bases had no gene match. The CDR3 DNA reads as TGTGCCAGCAGCTCGAGGGGGACAGGGCTGTACAATGAGCAGTTCTTC. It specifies CASSSRGTGLYNEQFF.

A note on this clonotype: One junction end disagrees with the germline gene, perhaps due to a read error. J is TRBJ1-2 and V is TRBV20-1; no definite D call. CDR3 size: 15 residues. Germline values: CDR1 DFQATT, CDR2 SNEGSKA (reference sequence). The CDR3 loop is CSAGDVALTNYGYTF. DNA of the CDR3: TGCAGTGCTGGAGATGTTGCACTCACTAACTATGGCTACACCTTC.

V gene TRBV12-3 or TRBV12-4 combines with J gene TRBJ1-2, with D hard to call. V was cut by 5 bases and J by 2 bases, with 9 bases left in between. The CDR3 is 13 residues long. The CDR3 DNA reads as TGTGCCAGCAGTCCCACTTACAACTATGGCTACACCTTC. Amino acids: CASSPTYNYGYTF.

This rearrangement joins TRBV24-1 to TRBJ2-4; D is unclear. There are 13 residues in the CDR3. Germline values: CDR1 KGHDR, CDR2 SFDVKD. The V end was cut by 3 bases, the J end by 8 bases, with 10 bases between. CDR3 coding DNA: TGTGCCACCAGTGATGGAGTCACGGACATTCAGTACTTC. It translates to CATSDGVTDIQYF.

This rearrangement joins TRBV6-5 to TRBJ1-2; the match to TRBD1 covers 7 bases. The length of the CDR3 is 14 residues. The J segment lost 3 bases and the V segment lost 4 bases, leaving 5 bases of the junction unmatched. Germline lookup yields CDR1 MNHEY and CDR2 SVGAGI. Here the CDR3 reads CASSFSTGDYGYTF. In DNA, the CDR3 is TGTGCCAGCAGTTTTTCTACAGGGGACTATGGCTACACCTTC.

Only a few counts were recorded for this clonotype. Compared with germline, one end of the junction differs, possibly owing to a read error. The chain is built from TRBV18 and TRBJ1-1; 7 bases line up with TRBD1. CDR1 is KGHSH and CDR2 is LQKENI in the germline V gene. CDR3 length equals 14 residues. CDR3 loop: CASSPLGQDTGAFF. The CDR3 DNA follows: TGTGCCAGCTCACCACTTGGACAGGACACTGGAGCTTTCTTT.